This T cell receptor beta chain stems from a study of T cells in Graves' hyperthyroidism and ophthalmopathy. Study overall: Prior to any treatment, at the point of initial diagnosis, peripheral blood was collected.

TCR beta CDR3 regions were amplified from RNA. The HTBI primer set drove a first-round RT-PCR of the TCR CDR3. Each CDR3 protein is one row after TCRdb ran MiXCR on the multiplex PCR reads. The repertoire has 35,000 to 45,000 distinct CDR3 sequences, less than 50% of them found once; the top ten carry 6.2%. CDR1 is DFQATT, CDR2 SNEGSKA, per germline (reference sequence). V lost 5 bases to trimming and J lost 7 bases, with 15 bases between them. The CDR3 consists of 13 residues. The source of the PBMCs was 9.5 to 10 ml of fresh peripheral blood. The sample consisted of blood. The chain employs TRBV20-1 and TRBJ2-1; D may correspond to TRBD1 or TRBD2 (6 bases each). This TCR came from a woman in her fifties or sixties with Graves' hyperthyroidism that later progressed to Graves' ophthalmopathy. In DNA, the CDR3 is TGCAGTGCTGCCACGGGGGCCGCAAATGAGCAGTTCTTC. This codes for CSAATGAANEQFF.